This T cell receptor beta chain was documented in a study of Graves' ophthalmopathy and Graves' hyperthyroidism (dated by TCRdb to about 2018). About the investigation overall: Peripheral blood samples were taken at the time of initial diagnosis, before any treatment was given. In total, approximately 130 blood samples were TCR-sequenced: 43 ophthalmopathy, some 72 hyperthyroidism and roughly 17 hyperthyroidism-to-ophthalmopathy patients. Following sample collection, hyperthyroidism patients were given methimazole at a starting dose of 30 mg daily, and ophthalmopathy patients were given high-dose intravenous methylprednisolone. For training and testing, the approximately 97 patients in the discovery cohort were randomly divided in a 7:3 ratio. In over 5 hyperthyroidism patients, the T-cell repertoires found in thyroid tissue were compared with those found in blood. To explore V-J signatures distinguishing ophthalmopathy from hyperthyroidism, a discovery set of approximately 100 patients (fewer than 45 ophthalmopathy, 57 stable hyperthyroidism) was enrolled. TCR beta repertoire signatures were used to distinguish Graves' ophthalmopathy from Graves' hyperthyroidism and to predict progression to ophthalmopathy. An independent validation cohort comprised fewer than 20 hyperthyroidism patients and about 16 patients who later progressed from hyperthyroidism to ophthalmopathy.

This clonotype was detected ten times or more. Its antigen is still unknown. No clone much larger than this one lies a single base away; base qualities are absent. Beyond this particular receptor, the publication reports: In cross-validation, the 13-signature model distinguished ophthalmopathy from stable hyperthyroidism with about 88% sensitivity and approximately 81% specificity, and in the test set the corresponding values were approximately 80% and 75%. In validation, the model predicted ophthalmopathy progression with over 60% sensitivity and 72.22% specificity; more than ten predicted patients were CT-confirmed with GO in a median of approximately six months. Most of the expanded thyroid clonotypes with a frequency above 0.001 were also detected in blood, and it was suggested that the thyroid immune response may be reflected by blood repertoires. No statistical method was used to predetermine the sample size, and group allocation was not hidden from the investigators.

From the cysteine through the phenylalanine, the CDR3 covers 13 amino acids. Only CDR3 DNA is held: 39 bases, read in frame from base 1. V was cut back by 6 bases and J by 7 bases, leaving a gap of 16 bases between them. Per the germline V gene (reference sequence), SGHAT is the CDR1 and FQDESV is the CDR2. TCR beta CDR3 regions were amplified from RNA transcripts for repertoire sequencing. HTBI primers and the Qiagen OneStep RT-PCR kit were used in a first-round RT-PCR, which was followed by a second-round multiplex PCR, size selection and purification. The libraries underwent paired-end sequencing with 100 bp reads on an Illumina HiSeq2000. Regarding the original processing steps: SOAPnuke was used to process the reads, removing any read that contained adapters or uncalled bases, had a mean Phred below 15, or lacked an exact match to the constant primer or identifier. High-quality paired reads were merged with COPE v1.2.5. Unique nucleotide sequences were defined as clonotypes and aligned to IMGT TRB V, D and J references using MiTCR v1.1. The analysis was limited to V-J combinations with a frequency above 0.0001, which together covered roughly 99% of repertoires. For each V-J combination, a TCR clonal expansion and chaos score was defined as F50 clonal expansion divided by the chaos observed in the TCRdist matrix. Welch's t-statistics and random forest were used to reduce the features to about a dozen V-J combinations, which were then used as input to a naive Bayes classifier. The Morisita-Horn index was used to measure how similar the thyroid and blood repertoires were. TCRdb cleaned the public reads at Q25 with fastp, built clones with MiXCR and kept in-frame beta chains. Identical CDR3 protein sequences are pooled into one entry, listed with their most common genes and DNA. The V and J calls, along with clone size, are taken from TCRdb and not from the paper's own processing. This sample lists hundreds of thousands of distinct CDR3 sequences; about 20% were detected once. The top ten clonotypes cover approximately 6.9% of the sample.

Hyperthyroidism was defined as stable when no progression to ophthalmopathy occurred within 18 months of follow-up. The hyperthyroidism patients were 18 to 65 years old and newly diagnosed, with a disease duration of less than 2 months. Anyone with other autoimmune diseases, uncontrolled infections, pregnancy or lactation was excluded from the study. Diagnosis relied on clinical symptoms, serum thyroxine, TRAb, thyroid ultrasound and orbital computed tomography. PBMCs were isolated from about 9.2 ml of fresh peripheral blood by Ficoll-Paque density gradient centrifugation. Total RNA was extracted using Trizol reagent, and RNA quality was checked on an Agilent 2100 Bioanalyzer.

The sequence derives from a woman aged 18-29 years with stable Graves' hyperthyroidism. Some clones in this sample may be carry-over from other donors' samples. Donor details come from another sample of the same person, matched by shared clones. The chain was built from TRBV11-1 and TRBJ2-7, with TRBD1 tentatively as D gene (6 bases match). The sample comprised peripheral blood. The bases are TGTGCCAGCAGTTTTAGCAGGGGATGGGAGCAGTACTTC. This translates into CASSFSRGWEQYF.